The 21 T cell receptor beta chains below were found in one sample sequenced in a study of blood T cell repertoires in COVID-19. The table came from immunoSEQ multiplex PCR; TCRdb's copy has only in-frame clones and leaves some out. Found here are nearly 350,000 clones, roughly 90% of them singletons; the top ten hold more than 0.9%. Sequencing used PBMCs or T cells enriched from blood (not recorded which). The receptors were sampled from a woman aged 25 to 39 who had recovered from COVID-19.

The chain employs TRBV19 and TRBJ2-5; TRBD1 matches 7 bases. Germline trimming cut 4 bases from V and 5 bases from J; bases unmatched to any gene: 7. The CDR3 spans 14 residues. Germline-derived CDR1 and CDR2 are LNHDA and SQIVND (reference sequence). In DNA, the CDR3 is TGTGCCAGTAGTACTGACAGGGATTTGGAGACCCAGTACTTC. Protein product: CASSTDRDLETQYF.

This sequence joins TRBV23-1 and TRBJ1-3; D uncertain. TRBV23-1 counts as an open reading frame of uncertain function. There are 14 residues in the CDR3. Trimming removed 6 bases at V and 1 base at J, with 10 bases between. The CDR3 reads CASRLPRSGNTIYF. Here the CDR3 DNA reads TGCGCCAGCAGGTTACCGCGATCTGGAAACACCATATATTTT.

This clone has just a few counts. The rearrangement joins TRBV30 to TRBJ1-4; TRBD1 matches at 8 bases. V dropped 0 bases and J dropped 7; count of bases not matched to a gene: 10. Germline V gene sequence: CDR1 GTSNPN, CDR2 SVGIG (reference sequence). This CDR3 contains 16 residues. CDR3 sequence: CAWSVSRGRVVEKLFF. The DNA for the CDR3 is TGTGCCTGGAGTGTATCCAGGGGGCGGGTAGTTGAAAAACTGTTTTTT.

This CDR3 reads CASSIRDSGTDTQYF. The CDR3 DNA follows: TGCGCCAGCAGCATCCGGGACAGTGGAACAGATACGCAGTATTTT. The genes are TRBV5-1 and TRBJ2-3; 7 nucleotides line up with TRBD1. V trimming: 4 bases; J trimming: 3 bases; junction bases outside the gene matches: 8. This CDR3 contains 15 residues. CDR1 and CDR2 from the germline V gene are SGHRS and YFSETQ.

The chain uses TRBV9 and TRBJ2-2; the D gene is possibly TRBD1 (5 bases). The length of the CDR3 is 16 residues. From germline, CDR1 is SGDLS and CDR2 YYNGEE. The ends were cut back, 0 bases at V and 5 bases at J, with 14 bases in the middle. The CDR3 here is CASSVASRAQTGELFF. CDR3 bases: TGTGCCAGCAGCGTAGCTTCCAGGGCCCAGACCGGGGAGCTGTTTTTT.

V gene TRBV12-3 or TRBV12-4 combines with J gene TRBJ2-7; 8 nucleotides agree with TRBD1. This CDR3 is 13 amino acids long. V lost 3 bases, J lost 6 bases, and 4 bases stayed unmatched. The CDR3 DNA follows: TGTGCCAGCAGTTTGTTACAGGGGGGCGAGCAGTACTTC. Protein product: CASSLLQGGEQYF.

This clone has a handful of counts. The chain has TRBV19 and TRBJ1-6; tentative D call: TRBD1 (6 bases). V dropped 5 bases and J dropped 9 bases, with 11 bases sitting between them. The CDR3 consists of 13 residues. The germline CDR1 and CDR2 sequences are LNHDA and SQIVND (reference sequence). In nucleotides, the CDR3 is TGTGCCAGTAGTCCGGGGGGGGCTTCACCCCTCCACTTT. Encoded protein: CASSPGGASPLHF.

V gene TRBV10-3 combines with J gene TRBJ2-3; TRBD2 matches at 11 bases. Germline assignment: CDR1 ENHRY and CDR2 SYGVKD. Trimming cost V 4 bases and J 4 bases; bases outside gene matches: 4. The CDR3 loop spans 15 amino acids. CDR3 region: CAISGSGGAADTQYF. For the CDR3, the DNA is TGTGCCATCAGTGGTAGCGGGGGGGCCGCAGATACGCAGTATTTT.

The J gene is TRBJ1-5, the V gene TRBV7-2; the match to TRBD1 covers 8 bases. There are 15 residues in the CDR3. Germline V lookup: CDR1 SGHTA, CDR2 FQGNSA. V was clipped by 5 bases and J by 3 bases; unmatched bases: 6. The CDR3 nucleotides read TGTGCCAGCAGCCAGCAGGGGGCGATCAATCAGCCCCAGCATTTT. It is translated as CASSQQGAINQPQHF.

The table lists this clone with a count of one. The gene calls are TRBV27 and TRBJ1-3, with 7 bases identical to TRBD1. Germline V gene lookup returns CDR1 MNHEY and CDR2 SMNVEV (reference sequence). Unmatched junction bases numbered 5, after V lost 6 bases and J lost 0 bases. The CDR3 length is 15 residues. In nucleotides, the CDR3 is TGTGCCAGCAGGTCGGACAGGTCCTCTGGAAACACCATATATTTT. It translates to CASRSDRSSGNTIYF.

In DNA, the CDR3 is TGTGCCAGCAGTACCCACTCCAGAGGTGTGGCTGAAGCTTTCTTT. It specifies CASSTHSRGVAEAFF. V is TRBV28 and J is TRBJ1-1; D is ambiguous. The V end was cut by 5 bases, the J end by 6 bases, with 19 bases between. CDR1 and CDR2 (germline): MDHEN, SYDVKM. This CDR3 has 15 residues.

This chain connects TRBV27 to TRBJ2-1, with D perhaps matching TRBD1 (5 bases). The CDR3 totals 13 residues. The germline V gene has CDR1 MNHEY and CDR2 SMNVEV (reference sequence). V lost 8 bases and J 6 bases, leaving 14 bases between the germline ends. The CDR3 here is CASAAGISNEQFF. The CDR3 coding sequence is TGTGCCAGCGCGGCAGGGATCAGCAATGAGCAGTTCTTC.

The chain uses TRBV9 and TRBJ1-5, with 7 nucleotides matching TRBD1. Trimming cost V 4 bases and J 3 bases; bases outside gene matches: 4. The germline gives CDR1 SGDLS, CDR2 YYNGEE. The CDR3 totals 14 residues. The CDR3 bases are TGTGCCAGCAGCCGCGACAGGGTCAATCAGCCCCAGCATTTT. This encodes CASSRDRVNQPQHF.

The CDR3 region is CASSEGLLVQETQYF. The CDR3, as DNA: TGCGCCAGCAGCGAGGGACTCTTAGTGCAAGAGACCCAGTACTTC. The chain combines TRBV5-1 with TRBJ2-5, with a tentative D call TRBD2 (6 bases). The CDR3 totals 15 residues. From germline, CDR1 is SGHRS and CDR2 YFSETQ. Trimming left V 4 bases short and J 2 bases short, with 15 bases between.

V gene TRBV6-2 or TRBV6-3 combines with J gene TRBJ1-5, with a tentative D call TRBD1 (5 bases). The germline gives CDR1 MNHEY, CDR2 SVGEGT. V was shortened by 4 bases and J by 3 bases, with 10 bases between the two germline ends. The CDR3 has 14 residues. The CDR3 nucleotides are TGTGCCAGCAGTTTGACAGCGTCCAATCAGCCCCAGCATTTT. Amino acid sequence: CASSLTASNQPQHF.

This clone occurred a few times. The rearrangement links TRBV28 to TRBJ2-7; D unresolved. CDR1 is MDHEN, CDR2 SYDVKM, per germline. The CDR3 consists of 13 residues. Trimming left V 6 bases short and J 0 bases short, with 9 bases between. The CDR3 loop is CASSRMDSYEQYF. The CDR3 bases are TGTGCCAGCAGCAGGATGGACTCCTACGAGCAGTACTTC.

For the CDR3, the DNA is TGTGCCAGCAGCTCCCGGGAAGAATACGAGCAGTACTTC. Amino acids: CASSSREEYEQYF. The chain carries TRBV6-5 and TRBJ2-7; the D gene is possibly TRBD2 (5 bases). V lost 6 bases and J 4 bases, leaving 13 bases between the germline ends. Germline V CDR1 and CDR2: MNHEY, SVGAGI. This CDR3 contains 13 residues.

The chain uses TRBV7-2 and TRBJ1-3, with 8 bases matching TRBD1. Germline CDR1 is SGHTA and CDR2 is FQGNSA. This CDR3 is built from 15 residues. The J segment lost 5 bases and the V segment lost 2 bases, leaving 5 bases of the junction unmatched. The CDR3 DNA reads TGTGCCAGCAGCTTATGGGGACAGGAGAGAAACACCATATATTTT. Translating gives CASSLWGQERNTIYF.

This sequence joins TRBV28 and TRBJ1-4; D call uncertain. The CDR3 spans 15 residues. CDR1 is MDHEN, CDR2 SYDVKM, per germline. With 6 bases removed from V and 0 bases from J, the gap between germline ends came to 11 bases. The CDR3 sequence: CASRRDIATNEKLFF. CDR3 nucleotide sequence: TGTGCCAGCAGACGGGATATTGCAACTAATGAAAAACTGTTTTTT.

This clone has only a few counts. The chain combines TRBV19 with TRBJ1-2, with 10 bases matching TRBD1. Unmatched junction bases numbered 5, after V lost 5 bases and J lost 2 bases. The CDR3 extends over 15 amino acids. CDR1 LNHDA and CDR2 SQIVND come from the germline V gene (reference sequence). CDR3 in amino acids: CASSSWDRGNYGYTF. The CDR3 coding sequence is TGTGCCAGTAGTTCCTGGGACAGGGGAAACTATGGCTACACCTTC.

The chain has TRBV4-3 and TRBJ2-7; D gene uncertain. V shed 4 bases and J shed 0 bases, with 13 bases lying between them. From germline, CDR1 is LGHNA and CDR2 YSLEER. The CDR3 is 15 residues long. The CDR3 reads CASSRSVSSSYEQYF. CDR3 DNA: TGCGCCAGCAGCCGCTCCGTTTCCAGCTCCTACGAGCAGTACTTC.